Only one count was recorded for the clone carrying this TCR beta chain. Antigen unknown. The source of the sample is a study of lymphopenia after photon versus proton radiotherapy. With V trimmed by 4 bases and J by 2 bases, 8 bases remained unmatched. The CDR3 has 14 residues. Germline-derived CDR1 and CDR2 are GTSNPN and SVGIG (reference sequence). This table comes from immunoSEQ multiplex PCR, and its TCRdb copy is limited to in-frame clones, with some not included. The sample yields approximately 170,000 clones, about 85% seen once. Study-level findings and limits: Photon-treated patients lost naive T cells and TCR diversity; proton-treated stayed stable. Post-nadir TCR diversity decline inversely tracked overall survival among those who died.

The sample was peripheral blood, taken from a patient treated with photon-based radiotherapy. The chain combines TRBV30 with TRBJ2-7; 7 nucleotides align to TRBD1. The source is a man over 45 with gastric cancer. The CDR3 here is CAWTTQGSTYEQYF. CDR3 nucleotide sequence: TGTGCCTGGACTACACAGGGGTCGACCTACGAGCAGTACTTC.